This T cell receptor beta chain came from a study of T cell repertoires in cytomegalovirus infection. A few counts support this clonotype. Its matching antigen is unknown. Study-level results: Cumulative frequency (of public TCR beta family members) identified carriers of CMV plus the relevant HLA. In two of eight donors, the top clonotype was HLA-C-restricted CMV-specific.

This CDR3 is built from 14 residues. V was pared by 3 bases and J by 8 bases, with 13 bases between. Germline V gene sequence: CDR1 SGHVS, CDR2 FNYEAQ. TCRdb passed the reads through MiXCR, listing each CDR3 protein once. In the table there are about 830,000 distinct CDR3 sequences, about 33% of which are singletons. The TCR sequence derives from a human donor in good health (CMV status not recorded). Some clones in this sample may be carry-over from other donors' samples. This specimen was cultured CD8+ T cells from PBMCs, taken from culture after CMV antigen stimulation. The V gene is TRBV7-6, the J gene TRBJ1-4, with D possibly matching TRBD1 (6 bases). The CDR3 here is CASSFEQGREKLFF. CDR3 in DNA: TGTGCCAGCAGCTTCGAACAGGGAAGAGAAAAACTGTTTTTT.